The clone carrying this T cell receptor (beta chain) appeared a single time. The data originate from a study of blood T cells in healthy people across ages. Together with a sample-barcoded 5' primer, a J-beta primer mix was included in a second PCR lasting about 6 to 11 cycles. MiXCR, applied by TCRdb to the 5' RACE reads, yields one record per CDR3 protein. The table has about 1.4 million distinct CDR3 sequences, 45% to 70% seen once; the top ten hold 6.5% to 8%. The CDR3 runs 15 residues. CDR1 is SGHAT, CDR2 FQNNGV, per germline. J was trimmed by 7 bases and V by 5 bases; bases with no gene match: 12.

Sample: blood. J is TRBJ2-7 and V is TRBV11-2; 9 nucleotides line up with TRBD2. The TCR originated in a man between 18 and 35 years old in good health. The CDR3 nucleotides are TGTGCCAGCAGCGGATGGACTAGCGCGTACAATGAGCAGTACTTC. This gives the protein CASSGWTSAYNEQYF.